This TCR beta chain was identified during a study of regulatory T cells in long-lasting Graves disease (dated by TCRdb to the early 2020s). General notes on the study: Patients with newly diagnosed Graves' disease had been on antithyroid drugs for under 3 months. The study was conducted in China and was registered as a clinical trial. Peripheral blood TCR sequencing and RNA sequencing compared persistent Graves' disease patients with newly diagnosed Graves' disease patients. TCR sequencing covered about 13 persistent and approximately 20 newly diagnosed Graves' disease patients, some 35 samples in total.

The full study reports these points: Only the TCR beta chain was sequenced and analyzed. Only peripheral blood was studied, because thyroid tissue, the primary lesion, was inaccessible. Patients with persistent disease shared more public clonotypes (fewer than 3,000) than newly diagnosed patients did (around 1,000). Compared with newly diagnosed patients, patients with persistent Graves' disease had lower TCR Shannon entropy and fewer highly expanded clones, which suggests clonal expansion. The authors noted that the small sample size was a limitation that may lower accuracy. TRBV28, TRBJ1-2 and TRBJ2-5 were preferentially used in persistent disease, while TRBV20-1 and TRBJ2-1 were favored in newly diagnosed disease.

From a lookup of the germline V gene, CDR1 and CDR2 are SNHLY and FYNNEI. Reading from cysteine to phenylalanine, the CDR3 counts 13 amino acids. Only CDR3 DNA is held: 39 bases, read in frame from base 1. Between the V and J ends, shortened by 7 bases and 3 bases respectively, the junction contains 12 bases. Libraries were prepared through multiplex PCR. The run used an Illumina HiSeq 4000. TCR beta libraries were built with iRepertoire HTBI primers and Arm-PCR amplification of CDR3 regions. Before sequencing, the PCR products underwent gel purification. In the original analysis: A total of 62 TRBV and 14 TRBJ segments were identified across samples and were used for gene usage analysis of CDR3 amino acid clonotypes. COPE and FqMerger were used to merge the filtered high-quality paired reads into contigs. BLAST was used to align contigs to the IMGT TRBV, TRBD and TRBJ reference genes, and CDR3 was defined following IMGT. Any clonotype with a frequency above 0.1% was counted as a highly expanded clone. Shannon entropy served as the measure of repertoire diversity, while the Gini coefficient captured V-J evenness. A clonotype found in more than one individual was treated as public. The raw public data were reprocessed by TCRdb itself: fastp quality trimming at Q25, MiXCR clonotype calling, in-frame beta chains only. Each entry merges the rows of one CDR3 protein and shows their most common DNA and genes. Clone size and V and J calls follow TCRdb, not the original study. The sample includes roughly 500,000 distinct CDR3 sequences, with roughly 14% observed a single time. Roughly a tenth of the sample goes to the ten largest clones.

This clonotype was counted at least ten times. Its recognized antigen is unknown. Within one base of it there is no much larger clone, and no base qualities were kept. Explained via the paper, the time point label denotes: newly diagnosed GD, antithyroid drugs for less than 3 months. For both TCR sequencing and RNA sequencing, RNA was extracted from PBMCs using TRIzol. Graves' disease was diagnosed according to American Thyroid Association guidelines. Patients for the study were recruited at an endocrinology department in Xi'an, China. From each patient, approximately 10 milliliters of peripheral blood was collected into an EDTA anticoagulant tube. PBMCs were isolated by Ficoll Paque Plus density gradient separation without further T cell sorting. An Agilent 2100 Bioanalyzer and agarose gel were used to assess RNA quality, and a NanoDrop 2000 was used to measure RNA concentration. This same sample was also taken into another study, of T cells in Graves' hyperthyroidism and ophthalmopathy. The second study, in turn, reports: A patient counted as having stable Graves' hyperthyroidism if no progression to ophthalmopathy occurred over 18 months of follow-up. The hyperthyroidism patients were between 18 and 65 years old and newly diagnosed, with a disease duration of less than 2 months. Exclusion was applied to patients with uncontrolled infections, other autoimmune diseases, pregnancy or lactation. Clinical symptoms, serum thyroxine and TRAb, thyroid ultrasound, and orbital computed tomography formed the basis for the diagnoses. The first round of RT-PCR for the TCR CDR3 was performed with the HTBI primer set and the Qiagen OneStep RT-PCR kit. Most expanded thyroid clonotypes (frequency above 0.001) were also detected in blood, a finding suggesting that blood repertoires may reflect thyroid immune responses. A model built on a 13 V-J signature distinguished ophthalmopathy from stable hyperthyroidism, reaching 85% to 90% sensitivity and around 81% specificity in cross-validation and 80%/75% in testing. In validation, the model predicted progression to ophthalmopathy with over 60% sensitivity and less than 75% specificity, a median of about 6.7 months before onset. To identify TCR V-J signatures that set the groups apart, the researchers used a discovery cohort of 95 to 100 patients, made up of roughly 40 with Graves' ophthalmopathy and about 55 with stable Graves' hyperthyroidism. An independent validation cohort of 18 to 20 hyperthyroidism patients and 15 or so patients who later progressed to ophthalmopathy tested prospective prediction of ophthalmopathy. The 95 to 100 discovery patients were randomly divided into training and test sets at a 7:3 ratio. The study also compared thyroid tissue and blood T-cell repertoires from more than five Graves' hyperthyroidism patients. Once sampling was done, hyperthyroidism patients were given methimazole at a starting dose of 30 mg daily, whereas ophthalmopathy patients were given high-dose intravenous methylprednisolone. The libraries were constructed in a second round of multiplex PCR and then size-selected and purified. Paired-end sequencing of the libraries was performed with 100 bp reads on an Illumina HiSeq2000. SOAPnuke was used to process the raw data, removing reads that contained adapters or uncalled bases, had a mean Phred below 15, or lacked an exact match to the constant primer or identifier. COPE v1.2.5 was used to merge the high-quality paired reads, and each unique nucleotide sequence was defined as a clonotype. Clonotypes were aligned to IMGT TRBV, TRBD and TRBJ reference segments using MiTCR v1.1. Analysis was restricted to V-J combinations with a frequency above 0.0001, which covered 99% to 99.2% of repertoires. The TCS score was defined as F50 (clonal expansion) divided by E x V (chaos), with BLOSUM62-based TCRdist calculated between CDR3 peptides within each V-J. Welch's t-statistics and random forest reduced several hundred V-J features to 10 to 15, which were used in a naive Bayes classifier (R e1071). Sample size was not statistically predetermined, and blinding of investigators to group allocation was not performed. The paper describes TCR Vbeta CDR3 sequencing of 140 or so peripheral blood samples, made up of under 50 ophthalmopathy patients, around 78 hyperthyroidism patients and around 17 progressor patients.

The clonotype was recovered from a man aged 25 to 40 with Graves disease. Donor details come from another sample of the same person, matched by shared clones. The sequence links TRBV2 to TRBJ1-1; TRBD1 might be the D gene, on 6 matching bases. The source was peripheral blood mononuclear cells (PBMCs), collected at new diagnosis, from a patient treated with antithyroid drugs. The nucleotide sequence reads TGTGCCAGCACCCGGGACACCCACACTGAAGCTTTCTTT. Translated, this is CASTRDTHTEAFF.